The subject of this entry is one T cell receptor (beta chain). No antigen is known for it. This sample also contains other DNA sequences that code for the same CDR3. PCR primers comprised 60 Vbeta and 13 Jbeta primers. Sequencing used immunoSEQ multiplex PCR; TCRdb keeps in-frame clones, though not all of them. The clone table shows 180,000 or so clones, with the ten largest holding 0.7% to 1%. The record originates from a study of cytomegalovirus exposure and HLA in healthy donors. Points from the study as a whole: Another analysis was done later, and it associated 15,000 to 20,000 TCR beta sequences with HLA alleles at 0.05 false discovery rate.

This CDR3 contains 13 residues. CDR1 SQVTM and CDR2 ANQGSEA come from the germline V gene. Trimming shortened V by 4 bases and J by 0 bases, and 9 bases separated the two germline ends. The origin of this receptor is a woman in her late teens or twenties in good health and CMV-seropositive. V is TRBV29-1 and J is TRBJ1-1; the D gene is possibly TRBD1 (6 bases). The sequencing input was PBMCs. In DNA form, the CDR3 reads TGCAGCGTTGCCGGGACACTGAACACTGAAGCTTTCTTT. Translation: CSVAGTLNTEAFF.